The sequence of this TCR beta chain was determined in a study of identical twins. This clonotype occurred a few times. It was template switching that added a universal primer site, and there were unique molecular identifiers on the cDNA. One entry per CDR3 protein results from TCRdb running MiXCR on the 5' RACE reads. The table includes 450,000 to 500,000 distinct CDR3 sequences, roughly 13% detected once. The sample also formed part of further work on yellow fever vaccine responses in identical twins.

The sequence derives from a woman aged 18 to 35 in good health. The sample consisted of CD4+ T cells sorted from blood.

CDR3 nucleotides: TGTGCCAGCAGGTTGGGACAGGGCCACTACGAGCAGTACTTC. This codes for CASRLGQGHYEQYF. The chain carries TRBV6-1 and TRBJ2-7; 9 bases are shared with TRBD1. CDR3 size: 14 residues. Per germline, CDR1 MNHNS and CDR2 SASEGT. V was pared by 6 bases and J by 3 bases, with 6 bases of the junction left unmatched.